This TCR beta chain was identified in a study of T cell responses to AZD1222 COVID-19 vaccine. Worth noting for this clone: Its matching antigen is unknown.

The CDR3 spans 17 residues. Points from the study as a whole: Spike-spanning, vaccine-associated CD4 TCRs were dominant at 160-218 and 743-854.

The protocol was immunoSEQ multiplex PCR, while the TCRdb copy is restricted to in-frame clones and leaves out a portion. The sample has more than 100,000 clones, 86% seen once. This material consisted of peripheral blood, taken on day 0 of AZD1222 vaccination. This clonotype originated in an adult in good health. The chain has TRBV21-1 and TRBJ1-5. TRBV21-1 is marked as a pseudogene. The CDR3 loop is CASSTLSPPADDQPQHF. Written as DNA, the CDR3 is TGTGCCAGCAGCACCCTTTCCCCGCCGGCCGATGATCAGCCCCAGCATTTT.